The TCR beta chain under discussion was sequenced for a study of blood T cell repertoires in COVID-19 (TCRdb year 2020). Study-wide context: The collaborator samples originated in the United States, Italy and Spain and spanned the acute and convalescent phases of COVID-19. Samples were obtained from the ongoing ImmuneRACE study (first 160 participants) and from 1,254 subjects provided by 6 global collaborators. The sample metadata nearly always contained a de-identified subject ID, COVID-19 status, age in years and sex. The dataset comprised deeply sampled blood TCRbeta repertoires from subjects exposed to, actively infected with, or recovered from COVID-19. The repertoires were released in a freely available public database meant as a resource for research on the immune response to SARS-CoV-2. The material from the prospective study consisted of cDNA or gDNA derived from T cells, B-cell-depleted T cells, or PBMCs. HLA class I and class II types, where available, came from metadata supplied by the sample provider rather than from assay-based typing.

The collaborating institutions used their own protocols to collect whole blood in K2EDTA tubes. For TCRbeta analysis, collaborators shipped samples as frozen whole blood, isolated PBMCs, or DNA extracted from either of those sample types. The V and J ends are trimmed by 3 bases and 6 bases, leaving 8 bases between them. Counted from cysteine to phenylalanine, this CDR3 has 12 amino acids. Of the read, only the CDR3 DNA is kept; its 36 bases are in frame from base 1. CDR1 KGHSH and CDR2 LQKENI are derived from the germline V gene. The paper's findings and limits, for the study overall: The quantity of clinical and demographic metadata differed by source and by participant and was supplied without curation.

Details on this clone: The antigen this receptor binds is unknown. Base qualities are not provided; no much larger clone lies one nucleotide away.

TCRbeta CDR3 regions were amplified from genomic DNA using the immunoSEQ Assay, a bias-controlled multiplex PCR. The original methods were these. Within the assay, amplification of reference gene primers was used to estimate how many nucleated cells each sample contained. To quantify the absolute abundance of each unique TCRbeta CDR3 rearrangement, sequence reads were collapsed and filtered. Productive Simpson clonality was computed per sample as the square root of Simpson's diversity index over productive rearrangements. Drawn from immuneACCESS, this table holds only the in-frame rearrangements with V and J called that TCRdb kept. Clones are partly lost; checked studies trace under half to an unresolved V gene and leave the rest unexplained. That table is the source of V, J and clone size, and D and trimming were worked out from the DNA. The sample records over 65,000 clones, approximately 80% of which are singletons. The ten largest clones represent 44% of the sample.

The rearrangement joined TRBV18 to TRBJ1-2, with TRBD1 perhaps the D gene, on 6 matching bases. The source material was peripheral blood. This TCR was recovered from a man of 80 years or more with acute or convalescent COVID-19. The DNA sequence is TGTGCCAGCTCACCCAGACAGGATGGCTACACCTTC. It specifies CASSPRQDGYTF.